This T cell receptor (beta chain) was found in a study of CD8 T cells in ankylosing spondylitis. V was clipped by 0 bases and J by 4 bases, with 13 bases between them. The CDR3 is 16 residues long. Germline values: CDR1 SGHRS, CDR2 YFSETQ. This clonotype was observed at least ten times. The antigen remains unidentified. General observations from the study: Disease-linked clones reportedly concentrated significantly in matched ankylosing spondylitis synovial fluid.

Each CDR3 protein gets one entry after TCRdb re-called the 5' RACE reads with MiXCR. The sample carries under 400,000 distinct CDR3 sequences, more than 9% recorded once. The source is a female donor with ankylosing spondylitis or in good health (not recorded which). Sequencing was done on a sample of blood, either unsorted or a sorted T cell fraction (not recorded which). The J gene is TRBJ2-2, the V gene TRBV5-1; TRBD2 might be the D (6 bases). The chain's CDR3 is CASSLAFGSPTGELFF. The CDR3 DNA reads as TGCGCCAGCAGCTTGGCCTTCGGGAGCCCCACCGGGGAGCTGTTTTTT.